The 11 T cell receptor beta chains below come from one sample, sequenced in a study of shared clonotypes between healthy human individuals. Method: immunoSEQ multiplex PCR; TCRdb's copy keeps in-frame clones and lacks some. The sample has some 530,000 clones, approximately 82% seen once. The specimen was PBMCs. The receptors originated from a woman aged 40 to 49 in good health. Some clones in this sample may be carry-over from other donors' samples.

The table lists this clone with many counts. The chain employs TRBV19 and TRBJ2-4; 13 positions agree with TRBD2. V shed 4 bases, J shed 13 bases, and the junction held 4 bases outside the gene matches. This CDR3 spans 13 amino acids. Germline V gives CDR1 LNHDA, CDR2 SQIVND (reference sequence). The CDR3 here is CASSTGTSGIQYF. The CDR3 DNA reads as TGTGCCAGTAGTACAGGGACTAGCGGGATCCAGTACTTC.

The V and J genes are TRBV30 and TRBJ1-4, with 8 bases lining up with TRBD1. The CDR3 loop spans 14 amino acids. CDR1 is GTSNPN and CDR2 is SVGIG in the germline V gene (reference sequence). The V gene end was trimmed by 2 bases and the J gene end by 7 bases; junction bases not matched to a gene: 6. The CDR3 DNA sequence: TGTGCCTGGAGTCCGGGACAGGTGGCTGAAAAACTGTTTTTT. It codes for CAWSPGQVAEKLFF.

By share of the sample, this clone is medium-sized. The same CDR3 is also encoded by other DNA sequences in this sample. The rearrangement uses TRBV11-2 and TRBJ2-4; 10 bases match TRBD1. Germline V gene data show CDR1 as SGHAT and CDR2 as FQNNGV. Trimming cost V 2 bases and J 9 bases; bases outside gene matches: 7. The length of the CDR3 is 15 residues. CDR3 bases: TGTGCCAGCAGCTTACCCTGGGACAGGGGACCCATTCAGTACTTC. This sequence encodes CASSLPWDRGPIQYF.

This chain links TRBV5-6 with TRBJ2-6, with D perhaps matching TRBD1 (5 bases). This CDR3 has 15 residues. Trimming pared 4 bases from V and 2 bases from J, leaving 10 bases between. Germline values: CDR1 SGHDT, CDR2 YYEEEE. The CDR3 coding sequence is TGTGCCAGCAGCAAGCAGGGAACTGGGGCCAACGTCCTGACTTTC. Protein sequence: CASSKQGTGANVLTF.

The chain combines TRBV27 with TRBJ2-2; D ambiguous. The CDR3 is 14 amino acids. Germline assignment: CDR1 MNHEY and CDR2 SMNVEV (reference sequence). Trimming stripped 4 bases from V and 0 bases from J, with 6 bases between. The CDR3 is CASSSLANTGELFF. The CDR3 DNA reads TGTGCCAGCAGTTCTCTCGCGAACACCGGGGAGCTGTTTTTT.

The J gene is TRBJ2-1, the V gene TRBV9; tentative D call: TRBD1 (5 bases). V was shortened by 2 bases and J by 1 base, with 10 bases between the two germline ends. This CDR3 contains 15 residues. The germline V gene encodes CDR1 SGDLS and CDR2 YYNGEE. The CDR3 is CASSVEGDSYNEQFF. In DNA, the CDR3 is TGTGCCAGCAGCGTGGAAGGGGATTCCTACAATGAGCAGTTCTTC.

The chain recombines TRBV11-2 with TRBJ2-1; D may be TRBD2 (6 bases). V was cut by 1 base and J by 8 bases, with 18 bases left in between. Germline V CDR1 and CDR2: SGHAT, FQNNGV. The CDR3 has 16 amino acids. The CDR3 nucleotides read TGTGCCAGCAGCTTAGGTGGACTAAACGGCGCCGATGAGCAGTTCTTC. This gives the protein CASSLGGLNGADEQFF.

The J gene is TRBJ2-7, the V gene TRBV18; 7 bases are shared with TRBD1. The CDR3 totals 14 residues. V dropped 2 bases and J dropped 3; count of bases not matched to a gene: 4. Germline CDR1 reads KGHSH; CDR2 reads LQKENI. This CDR3 is CASSPLTGIYEQYF. CDR3 DNA: TGTGCCAGCTCACCATTGACAGGGATCTACGAGCAGTACTTC.

This chain links TRBV9 with TRBJ1-5; D possibly corresponds to TRBD1 (6 bases). CDR3 length: 14 residues. Germline V CDR1 and CDR2: SGDLS, YYNGEE. V was clipped by 0 bases and J by 5 bases, with 9 bases between them. The DNA for the CDR3 is TGTGCCAGCAGCGTAGAAGGGGGAGATCAGCCCCAGCATTTT. Translation gives CASSVEGGDQPQHF.

This chain joins TRBV19 and TRBJ1-5, with 8 bases that match TRBD1. With 5 bases clipped from V and 12 bases from J, the junction kept 9 bases outside the gene matches. The CDR3 contains 13 residues. Germline V gives CDR1 LNHDA, CDR2 SQIVND (reference sequence). The CDR3 spells CASSSRTGLHQHF. The CDR3 DNA follows: TGTGCCAGTAGTTCTCGGACAGGGTTACACCAGCATTTT. Together with reference TRBV19 and TRBJ1-5, the CDR3 gives the full variable domain: DGGITQSPKYLFRKEGQNVTLSCEQNLNHDAMYWYRQDPGQGLRLIYYSQIVNDFQKGDIAEGYSVSREKKESFPLTVTSAQKNPTAFYLCASSSRTGLHQHFGDGTRLSIL.

This clone was recorded only once. A far larger clone is one base from this, pointing to a likely read error. The chain couples TRBV4-3 to TRBJ2-6; no firm D call. The CDR3 is 16 residues long. Germline V CDR1 and CDR2: LGHNA, YSLEER. The CDR3 region has the DNA TGCGTCAGCAGCCAAGAAGTCGGCTCTGGGGCCAACGTCCTGACTTTC. This encodes CVSSQEVGSGANVLTF.